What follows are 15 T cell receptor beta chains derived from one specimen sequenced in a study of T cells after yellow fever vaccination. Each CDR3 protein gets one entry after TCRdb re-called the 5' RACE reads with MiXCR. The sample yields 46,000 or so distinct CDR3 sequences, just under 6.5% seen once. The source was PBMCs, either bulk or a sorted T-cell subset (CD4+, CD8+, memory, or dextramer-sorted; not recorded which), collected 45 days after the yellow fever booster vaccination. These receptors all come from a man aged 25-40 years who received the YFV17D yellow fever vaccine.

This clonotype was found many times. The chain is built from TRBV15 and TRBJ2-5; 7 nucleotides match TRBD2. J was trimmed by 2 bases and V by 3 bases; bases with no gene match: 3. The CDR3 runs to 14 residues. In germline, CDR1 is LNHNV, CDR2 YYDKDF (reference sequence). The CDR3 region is CATSSGTTQETQYF. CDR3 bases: TGTGCCACCAGCAGTGGGACTACGCAAGAGACCCAGTACTTC.

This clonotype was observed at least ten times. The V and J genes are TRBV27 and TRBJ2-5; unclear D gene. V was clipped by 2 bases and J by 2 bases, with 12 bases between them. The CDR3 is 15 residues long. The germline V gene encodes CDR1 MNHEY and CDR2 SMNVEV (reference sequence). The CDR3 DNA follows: TGTGCCAGCAGTTTAGCTAGGACGGTTCAAGAGACCCAGTACTTC. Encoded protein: CASSLARTVQETQYF.

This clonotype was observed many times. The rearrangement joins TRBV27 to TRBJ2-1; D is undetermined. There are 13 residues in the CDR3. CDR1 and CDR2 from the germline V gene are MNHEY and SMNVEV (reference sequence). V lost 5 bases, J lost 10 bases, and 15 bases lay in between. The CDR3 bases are TGTGCCAGCAGTCTCGGCCTCGGTAGGGAGCAGTTCTTC. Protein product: CASSLGLGREQFF.

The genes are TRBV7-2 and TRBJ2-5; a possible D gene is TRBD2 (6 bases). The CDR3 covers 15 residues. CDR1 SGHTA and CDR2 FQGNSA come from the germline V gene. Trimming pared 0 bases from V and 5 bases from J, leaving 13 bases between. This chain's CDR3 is CASSLASGWGETQYF. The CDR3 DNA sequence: TGTGCCAGCAGCTTAGCTAGCGGATGGGGGGAGACCCAGTACTTC.

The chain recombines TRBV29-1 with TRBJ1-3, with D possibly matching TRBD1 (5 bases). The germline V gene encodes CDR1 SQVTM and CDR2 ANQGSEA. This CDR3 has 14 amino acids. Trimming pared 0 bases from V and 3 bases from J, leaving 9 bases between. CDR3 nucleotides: TGCAGCGTTGAAGATCGCCAGGGTGGAAACACCATATATTTT. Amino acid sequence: CSVEDRQGGNTIYF.

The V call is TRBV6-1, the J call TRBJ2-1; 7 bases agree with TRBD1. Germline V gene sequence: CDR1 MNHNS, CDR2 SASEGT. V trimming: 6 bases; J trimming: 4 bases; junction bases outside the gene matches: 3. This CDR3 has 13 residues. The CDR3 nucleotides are TGTGCCAGCAGGCAGGGACAGTACAATGAGCAGTTCTTC. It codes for CASRQGQYNEQFF.

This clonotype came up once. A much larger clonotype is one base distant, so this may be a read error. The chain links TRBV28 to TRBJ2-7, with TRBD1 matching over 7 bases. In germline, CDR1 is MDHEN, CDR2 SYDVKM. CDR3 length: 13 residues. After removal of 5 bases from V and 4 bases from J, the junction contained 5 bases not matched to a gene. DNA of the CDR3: TGTGCCAGCAGTCCACAGGGGTATTACGAGCAGTACTTC. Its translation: CASSPQGYYEQYF.

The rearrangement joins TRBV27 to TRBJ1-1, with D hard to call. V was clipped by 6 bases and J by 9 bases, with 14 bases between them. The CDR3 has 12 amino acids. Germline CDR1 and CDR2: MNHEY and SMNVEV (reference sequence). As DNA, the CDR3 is TGTGCCAGCAGATTCCGGCTCAGTAAAGCTTTCTTT. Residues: CASRFRLSKAFF.

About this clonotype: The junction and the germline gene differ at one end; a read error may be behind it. Here the CDR3 reads CSAGDSMRTGELFF. For the CDR3, the DNA is TGCAGTGCTGGAGACAGTATGAGGACCGGGGAGCTGTTTTTT. This sequence joins TRBV20-1 and TRBJ2-2; D possibly corresponds to TRBD1 (5 bases). The CDR3 totals 14 residues. Germline V gives CDR1 DFQATT, CDR2 SNEGSKA (reference sequence).

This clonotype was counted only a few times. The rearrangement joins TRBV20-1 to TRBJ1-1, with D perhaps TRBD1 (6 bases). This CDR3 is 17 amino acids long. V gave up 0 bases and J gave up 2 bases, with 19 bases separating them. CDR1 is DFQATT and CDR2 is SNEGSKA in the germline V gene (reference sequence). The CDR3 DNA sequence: TGCAGTGCTAGAGATTACGGGATACAGGGCGGCAACACTGAAGCTTTCTTT. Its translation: CSARDYGIQGGNTEAFF.

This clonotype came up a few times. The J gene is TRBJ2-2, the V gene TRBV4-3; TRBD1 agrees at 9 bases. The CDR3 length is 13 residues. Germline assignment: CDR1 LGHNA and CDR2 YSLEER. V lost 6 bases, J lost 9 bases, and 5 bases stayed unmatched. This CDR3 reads CASSPGQGRELFF. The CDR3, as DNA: TGCGCCAGCAGTCCGGGACAGGGTAGGGAGCTGTTTTTT.

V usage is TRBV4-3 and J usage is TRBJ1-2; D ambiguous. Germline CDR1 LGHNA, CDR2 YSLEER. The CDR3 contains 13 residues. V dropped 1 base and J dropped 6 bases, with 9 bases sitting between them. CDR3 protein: CASSQAPTDGYTF. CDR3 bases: TGCGCCAGCAGCCAAGCCCCGACGGATGGCTACACCTTC.

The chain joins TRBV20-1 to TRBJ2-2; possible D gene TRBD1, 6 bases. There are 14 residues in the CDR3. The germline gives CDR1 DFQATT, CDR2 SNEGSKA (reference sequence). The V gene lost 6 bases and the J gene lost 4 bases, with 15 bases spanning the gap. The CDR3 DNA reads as TGCAGTGCCCAAAAACAGGGTATCACCGGGGAGCTGTTTTTT. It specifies CSAQKQGITGELFF.

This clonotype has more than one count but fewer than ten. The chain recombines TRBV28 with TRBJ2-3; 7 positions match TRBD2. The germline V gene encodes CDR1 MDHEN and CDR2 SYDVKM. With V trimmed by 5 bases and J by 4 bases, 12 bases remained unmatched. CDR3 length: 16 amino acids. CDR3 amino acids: CASSPAPTSRADTQYF. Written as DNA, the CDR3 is TGTGCCAGCAGTCCCGCTCCGACTAGCCGTGCAGATACGCAGTATTTT.

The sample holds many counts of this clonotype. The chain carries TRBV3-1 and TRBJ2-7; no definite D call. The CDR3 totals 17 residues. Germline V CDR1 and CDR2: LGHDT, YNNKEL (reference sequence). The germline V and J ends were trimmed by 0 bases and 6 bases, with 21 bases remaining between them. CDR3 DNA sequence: TGTGCCAGCAGCCAAGAATTTGTCCGGTTTAAACCCTTCGAGCAGTACTTC. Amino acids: CASSQEFVRFKPFEQYF.